The rows below give T cell receptor beta chains drawn from one sample of a study of shared clonotypes between healthy human individuals. Profiled with immunoSEQ multiplex PCR; TCRdb holds only in-frame clones, not every one. The repertoire has about 2.2 million clones, about 93% of them found once; the top ten carry about 1.7%. The specimen was naive CD8+ T cells from PBMCs. These receptors were collected from a man aged 18 to 29 in good health. Some clones in this sample may be carry-over from other donors' samples. Each CDR3 is given with its conserved first and last residue. Only some rows state a clone size, as once, few, many or a class for expanded clones.

j_call: TRBJ2-1; v_call: TRBV7-2; clone_size: once; cdr3_aa: CASSWPGTSGSNEQFF
j_call: TRBJ1-1; v_call: TRBV7-9; clone_size: -; cdr3_aa: CASRDSMVEAFF
j_call: TRBJ2-7; v_call: TRBV27; clone_size: -; cdr3_aa: CASSPLGTAFYEQYF
j_call: TRBJ2-4; v_call: TRBV5-4; clone_size: -; cdr3_aa: CASSFSLTGLENIQYF
j_call: TRBJ1-1; v_call: TRBV6-5; clone_size: -; cdr3_aa: CASSQVPSNTEAFF
j_call: TRBJ1-2; v_call: TRBV19; clone_size: -; cdr3_aa: CATLGQGNYGYTF
j_call: TRBJ1-5; v_call: TRBV19; clone_size: -; cdr3_aa: CASSIESILVNQQPQHF
j_call: TRBJ1-1; v_call: TRBV9; clone_size: -; cdr3_aa: CASSATGKTEAFF
j_call: TRBJ1-2; v_call: TRBV28; clone_size: -; cdr3_aa: CASSTRGQGIYGYTF
j_call: TRBJ2-1; v_call: TRBV11-2; clone_size: -; cdr3_aa: CASSLDQGGYNYNEQFF
j_call: TRBJ2-7; v_call: TRBV27; clone_size: -; cdr3_aa: CASSERAGAALEQYF
j_call: TRBJ2-1; v_call: TRBV18; clone_size: -; cdr3_aa: CANQGGQGLTSGTYNEQFF
j_call: TRBJ2-3; v_call: TRBV11-2; clone_size: -; cdr3_aa: CASSSFPRGLTDTQYF
j_call: TRBJ1-2; v_call: TRBV13; clone_size: -; cdr3_aa: CASSFGAGEEDGYTF
j_call: TRBJ1-5; v_call: TRBV13; clone_size: -; cdr3_aa: CASSESRGMGQPQHF
j_call: TRBJ2-1; v_call: TRBV7-9; clone_size: -; cdr3_aa: CASSQRQGAAEQFF
j_call: TRBJ2-1; v_call: TRBV5-1; clone_size: -; cdr3_aa: CASSSYRDSSLDEQFF
j_call: TRBJ2-7; v_call: TRBV18; clone_size: once; cdr3_aa: CASAPPGQRPYEQYF
j_call: TRBJ2-7; v_call: TRBV29-1; clone_size: -; cdr3_aa: CSVLPGQGAGEQYF
j_call: TRBJ1-2; v_call: TRBV7-9; clone_size: -; cdr3_aa: CASSLPRQGETYYGYTF
j_call: TRBJ2-1; v_call: TRBV7-3; clone_size: -; cdr3_aa: CASSPSLGTYNEQFF
j_call: TRBJ2-7; v_call: TRBV10-2; clone_size: -; cdr3_aa: CASSLTNYEQYF
j_call: TRBJ2-1; v_call: TRBV5-6; clone_size: -; cdr3_aa: CASSLGTGGPFNEQFF
j_call: TRBJ1-3; v_call: TRBV13; clone_size: -; cdr3_aa: CASSSGVPLSSGNTIYF
j_call: TRBJ2-3; v_call: TRBV7-9; clone_size: -; cdr3_aa: CASSGLGSDTQYF
j_call: TRBJ2-4; v_call: TRBV7-9; clone_size: -; cdr3_aa: CASSTLGLAGALAKNIQYF
j_call: TRBJ1-1; v_call: TRBV14; clone_size: -; cdr3_aa: CASSPGRKTEAFF
j_call: TRBJ2-7; v_call: TRBV7-8; clone_size: -; cdr3_aa: CASSLSTPTGPLYEQYF
j_call: TRBJ1-3; v_call: TRBV11-2; clone_size: -; cdr3_aa: CASSLEGFSSAGNTIYF
j_call: TRBJ1-5; v_call: TRBV7-9; clone_size: -; cdr3_aa: CASSGGTGDSNQPQHF
j_call: TRBJ2-3; v_call: TRBV6-6; clone_size: -; cdr3_aa: CASSYSIDWRDTQYF
j_call: TRBJ2-5; v_call: TRBV7-7; clone_size: -; cdr3_aa: CASSLWPTETQYF
j_call: TRBJ1-2; v_call: TRBV9; clone_size: -; cdr3_aa: CASSVGQGELDAVYGYTF